These 2 T cell receptor beta chains share one sample of origin, sequenced in a study of T-cell memory formation after mild COVID-19. In TCRdb, the 5' RACE reads were re-called with MiXCR into one record per CDR3 protein. The data contain approximately 190,000 distinct CDR3 sequences, around 19% of them singletons. Sequencing input: PBMCs or a T cell subset sorted from them (not recorded which). These receptors were collected from an adult woman who had mild COVID-19 (a few samples of this study predate the infection). Cell type and time point are not known.

This clonotype came up a few times. The gene calls are TRBV20-1 and TRBJ2-7, with 10 bases aligning to TRBD2. Germline lookup yields CDR1 DFQATT and CDR2 SNEGSKA (reference sequence). Trimming cost V 1 base and J 2 bases; bases outside gene matches: 5. The CDR3 runs to 15 residues. CDR3 loop: CSARGGGLAAYEQYF. CDR3 nucleotides: TGCAGTGCTAGAGGGGGAGGACTAGCGGCCTACGAGCAGTACTTC.

This clonotype was recorded a few times. This chain uses TRBV4-1 with TRBJ2-2; 8 positions match TRBD2. This CDR3 has 18 residues. Per germline, CDR1 MGHRA and CDR2 YSYEKL. The junction had 6 bases not matched to a gene; V was cut back by 0 bases and J by 0 bases. The CDR3 DNA reads as TGCGCCAGCAGCCAAGATCAAACTAGCGGTCCGAACACCGGGGAGCTGTTTTTT. The encoded protein is CASSQDQTSGPNTGELFF.